This T cell receptor beta chain was identified during a study of blood T cell repertoires in COVID-19. Source study methods: By means of reference gene primer amplification, nucleated cell counts were estimated. Generated by immunoSEQ multiplex PCR, the TCRdb table keeps only in-frame clones and is missing some. The V and J calls and clone size were taken over from that table, and D and trimming were inferred from the DNA. The repertoire holds about 120,000 clones, with approximately 85% as singletons. There are 15 residues in the CDR3. Trimming cost V 1 base and J 4 bases; bases outside gene matches: 6. Germline-derived CDR1 and CDR2 are LNHDA and SQIVND (reference sequence).

The chain is built from TRBV19 and TRBJ1-2, with TRBD1 matching 7 bases. This sequence was found in a human donor in a cohort sampled during active COVID-19. Sequenced: peripheral blood. CDR3 nucleotide sequence: TGTGCCAGTAGTATAGGAACAGGGGAGTCCTATGGCTACACCTTC. This encodes CASSIGTGESYGYTF. Filled out from reference TRBV19 and TRBJ1-2, the complete variable domain reads DGGITQSPKYLFRKEGQNVTLSCEQNLNHDAMYWYRQDPGQGLRLIYYSQIVNDFQKGDIAEGYSVSREKKESFPLTVTSAQKNPTAFYLCASSIGTGESYGYTFGSGTRLTVV.